Listed below are T cell receptor beta chains from one sample, sequenced in a study of cytomegalovirus exposure and HLA in healthy donors. Generated by immunoSEQ multiplex PCR, the TCRdb table keeps only in-frame clones and is missing some. The table shows 180,000 or so clones, with approximately 80% occurring only once. The sequenced sample consisted of PBMCs. These receptors were obtained from a boy aged 2 to 10 in good health and CMV-seronegative. The CDR3 runs from the conserved cysteine through the conserved F or W. The order of the fields is D gene, V gene, J gene, clone size, CDR3 DNA, CDR3 protein. The D gene is left open where the match is weak. Part of the rows lack a size; the others show once, few, many or a class for expanded clones.

.	TRBV9	TRBJ1-1	.	TGTGCCAGCAGCGAGGGGAACTCGAACACTGAAGCTTTCTTT	CASSEGNSNTEAFF
.	TRBV10-3	TRBJ1-1	.	TGTGCCATCAGTGACCCTAGAAAGCTGAACACTGAAGCTTTCTTT	CAISDPRKLNTEAFF
.	TRBV28	TRBJ1-2	.	TGTGCCATCCGGACAAGGGGCCTGGGGTATGGCTACACCTTC	CAIRTRGLGYGYTF
.	TRBV6-1	TRBJ1-1	few	TGTGCCAGCAGTGAATCCTGGGGGGGGGCTAACACTGAAGCTTTCTTT	CASSESWGGANTEAFF
.	TRBV5-1	TRBJ1-2	.	TGCGCCAGCAGCTCCCCTGGGGGGAACCTCTATGGCTACACCTTC	CASSSPGGNLYGYTF
.	TRBV11-2	TRBJ1-2	once	TGTGCCAGCAGCTTAGCGGCGGATGGCTACACCTTC	CASSLAADGYTF
.	TRBV2	TRBJ2-2	.	TGTGCCAGCGGCAACGTGGAGCTGTTTTTT	CASGNVELFF
.	TRBV5-4	TRBJ1-1	.	TGTGCCAGCAGCTTGGGGCGGGGTTGGAGCACTGAAGCTTTCTTT	CASSLGRGWSTEAFF
.	TRBV27	TRBJ1-5	.	TGTGCCAGCAGTCCCTACCCACAGGGAAATCAGCCCCAGCATTTT	CASSPYPQGNQPQHF
TRBD1	TRBV6-5	TRBJ2-7	.	TGTGCCAGCAGACCCGGACAGGGGGCCTACGAGCAGTACTTC	CASRPGQGAYEQYF
.	TRBV4-3	TRBJ1-5	.	TGCGCCAGCAGCCAAGACGCCGGGGGCAATCAGCCCCAGCATTTT	CASSQDAGGNQPQHF
TRBD1	TRBV19	TRBJ2-3	.	TGTGCCAGTAGTCGTTTCGGACAGGGCACAGATACGCAGTATTTT	CASSRFGQGTDTQYF
TRBD1	TRBV5-1	TRBJ2-7	.	TGCGCCAGCAGCCTCCGGGACAGCTCTGCCTACGAGCAGTACTTC	CASSLRDSSAYEQYF
.	TRBV7-9	TRBJ1-3	.	TGTGCCAGCAGCTCCGCTCGGGGATCGTACGGAAACACCATATATTTT	CASSSARGSYGNTIYF
TRBD1	TRBV5-1	TRBJ2-3	once	TGCGCCAGCAGCTCGGGACAGGGAGGCACAGATACGCAGTATTTT	CASSSGQGGTDTQYF
TRBD1	TRBV25-1	TRBJ1-2	.	TGTGCCAGCAGTGTGGACAGGGGGGGTGGCTACACCTTC	CASSVDRGGGYTF
.	TRBV5-1	TRBJ2-7	once	TGCGCCAGCAGCTTAAGAGAACGTGATCCCTACGAGCAGTACTTC	CASSLRERDPYEQYF
.	TRBV5-1	TRBJ2-1	.	TGCGCCAGCAGCCCGCAGGCCAGGGACACCTACAACAATGAGCAGTTCTTC	CASSPQARDTYNNEQFF
.	TRBV6-1	TRBJ1-5	.	TGTGCCAGCAGTGAACCCCGAGGGAGGGGTGGTTACGGCAATCAGCCCCAGCATTTT	CASSEPRGRGGYGNQPQHF
.	TRBV15	TRBJ1-5	.	TGTGCCACCAGCTCCCATCGGGGAACGTATAGCAATCAGCCCCAGCATTTT	CATSSHRGTYSNQPQHF
.	TRBV27	TRBJ1-1	.	TGTGCCAGCAGTACGCCTACAGGAGCCACTGAAGCTTTCTTT	CASSTPTGATEAFF
TRBD1	TRBV5-8	TRBJ1-2	.	TGTGCCAACGAAAATGGACAGGTTCCTTATGGCTACACCTTC	CANENGQVPYGYTF